These 20 T cell receptor beta chains originate from one sample sequenced in a study of glioma-infiltrating T cells. The iRepertoire nested amplicon-rescue multiplex PCR amplified TCR alpha and beta CDR3s from RNA. TCRdb re-derived calls from the multiplex PCR reads in MiXCR, one entry per CDR3 protein. This sample has approximately 5,300 distinct CDR3 sequences, with over 25% found just once. The sample was glioma tissue, nonneoplastic brain tissue, or PBMCs (not recorded which). These receptors all come from a human donor with low-grade glioma or glioblastoma, undergoing nonglioma brain surgery, or in good health (not recorded which).

This clonotype was seen ten or more times. The chain has TRBV29-1 and TRBJ2-5, with D possibly matching TRBD2 (5 bases). Germline V gene lookup returns CDR1 SQVTM and CDR2 ANQGSEA. The CDR3 totals 14 residues. The ends were cut back, 1 base at V and 4 bases at J, with 13 bases in the middle. CDR3 DNA sequence: TGCAGCGTTGAAGCGGGATCGTCCTCAGAGACCCAGTACTTC. It yields the protein CSVEAGSSSETQYF. Combining the CDR3 with reference TRBV29-1 and TRBJ2-5 gives the whole variable domain SAVISQKPSRDICQRGTSLTIQCQVDSQVTMMFWYRQQPGQSLTLIATANQGSEATYESGFVIDKFPISRPNLTFSTLTVSNMSPEDSSIYLCSVEAGSSSETQYFGPGTRLLVL.

This clonotype qualifies as medium-sized (0.01 to 0.1%). The rearrangement uses TRBV28 and TRBJ1-4; D call uncertain. Germline CDR1 MDHEN, CDR2 SYDVKM. V gave up 2 bases and J gave up 8 bases, with 12 bases separating them. This CDR3 spans 14 amino acids. The CDR3 here is CASSLPGFGEKLFF. The CDR3 bases are TGTGCCAGCAGTTTACCGGGGTTTGGGGAAAAACTGTTTTTT.

This clonotype came up many times. V gene TRBV14 combines with J gene TRBJ1-6, with TRBD1 identical over 8 bases. Germline lookup yields CDR1 SGHDN and CDR2 FVKESK. J gave up 7 bases and V 4 bases, and 9 bases lay outside the gene matches. This CDR3 is built from 16 residues. The CDR3: CASSPPGQGGNSPLHF. The CDR3, as DNA: TGTGCCAGCAGCCCCCCAGGACAGGGAGGAAATTCACCCCTCCACTTT.

On this clonotype itself: In this CDR3 the conserved last residue, phenylalanine or tryptophan, is missing, so a read error is likely. The chain has TRBV14 and TRBJ1-1; D remains unclear. V was shortened by 4 bases and J by 8 bases, with 14 bases between the two germline ends. Germline values: CDR1 SGHDN, CDR2 FVKESK. This CDR3 contains 13 residues. The CDR3 spells CASSPRSDPEAFL. In DNA, the CDR3 is TGTGCCAGCAGCCCGAGGTCCGACCCCGAAGCTTTCCTT.

This clonotype was picked up many times. This rearrangement joins TRBV10-3 to TRBJ2-1, with 12 positions matching TRBD2. Looked up from germline, CDR1 is ENHRY and CDR2 is SYGVKD. With V trimmed by 7 bases and J by 8 bases, 9 bases remained unmatched. The CDR3 has 15 residues. CDR3 nucleotides: TGTGCCATCACCGCGACTAGCGGGAGCGGGGATGAGCAGTTCTTC. This gives the protein CAITATSGSGDEQFF.

This clonotype is medium-sized by share. The chain links TRBV6-2 or TRBV6-3 to TRBJ2-7; 11 bases align to TRBD2. V shed 4 bases, J shed 6 bases, and the junction held 8 bases outside the gene matches. Germline V CDR1 and CDR2: MNHEY, SVGEGT. The CDR3 has 15 amino acids. In DNA, the CDR3 is TGTGCCAGCAGTTCCCATAGCGGGAGGGCCACCGAGCAGTACTTC. As protein: CASSSHSGRATEQYF.

CDR3 region: CSAPEGGTEAFF. CDR3 DNA sequence: TGCAGTGCCCCCGAAGGGGGGACTGAAGCTTTCTTT. The V call is TRBV20-1, the J call TRBJ1-1; TRBD1 is a possible D gene (6 bases). This CDR3 has 12 residues. Trimming shortened V by 6 bases and J by 5 bases, and 13 bases separated the two germline ends. Germline V gives CDR1 DFQATT, CDR2 SNEGSKA (reference sequence).

The table lists this clonotype with a few counts. V and J are TRBV30 and TRBJ2-2; D is undetermined. CDR1 is GTSNPN and CDR2 is SVGIG in the germline V gene (reference sequence). The CDR3 is 14 amino acids. Trimming took off 2 bases at V and 4 bases at J, with 11 bases between the two ends. CDR3 protein: CAWSPVLGTGELFF. In DNA, the CDR3 is TGTGCCTGGAGTCCCGTTTTGGGCACCGGGGAGCTGTTTTTT.

This clonotype was seen many times. J is TRBJ1-1 and V is TRBV10-3, with 9 bases matching TRBD1. CDR1 is ENHRY and CDR2 is SYGVKD in the germline V gene. Germline trimming cut 5 bases from V and 5 bases from J; bases unmatched to any gene: 6. The length of the CDR3 is 14 residues. The CDR3 bases are TGTGCCATCAGTTTGGGACAGGGAGGAACTGAAGCTTTCTTT. This encodes CAISLGQGGTEAFF.

This clonotype is medium-sized by share. V gene TRBV28 combines with J gene TRBJ1-6; D gene ambiguous. V lost 2 bases, J lost 10 bases, and 12 bases lay in between. CDR1 and CDR2 (germline): MDHEN, SYDVKM. This CDR3 has 14 amino acids. The chain's CDR3 is CASSLGAISSPLHF. DNA of the CDR3: TGTGCCAGCAGTTTAGGAGCGATTAGCTCACCCCTCCACTTT.

Within the sample, this clonotype is medium-sized. Relative to the germline gene, one junction end is altered; a read error may explain this. This chain links TRBV28 with TRBJ1-5, with 7 nucleotides matching TRBD1. This CDR3 has 12 amino acids. The germline V gene encodes CDR1 MDHEN and CDR2 SYDVKM. The CDR3 DNA reads as TGTGCCAGCACCGATCTTAACCGGGACAGCCAATTT. Amino acids: CASTDLNRDSQF.

This clonotype has ten or more counts. The rearrangement links TRBV5-4 to TRBJ2-7, with D perhaps TRBD1 (7 bases). The CDR3 sequence is 14 residues long. In germline, CDR1 is SGHNT, CDR2 YYREEE (reference sequence). V was trimmed by 3 bases and J by 5 bases, leaving 15 bases between them. CDR3 residues: CASSSQTGRNEQYF. The CDR3, as DNA: TGTGCCAGCAGCTCGCAGACAGGGAGGAACGAGCAGTACTTC.

This clonotype was counted many times. The chain joins TRBV5-4 to TRBJ2-1; 10 nucleotides align to TRBD1. This CDR3 region has 12 residues. V lost 5 bases and J lost 15; bases outside the gene matches: 8. Germline loops: CDR1 SGHNT, CDR2 YYREEE (reference sequence). The DNA for the CDR3 is TGTGCCAGCAGGGGAACCGGGACAGGGGCGTTCTTC. Encoded protein: CASRGTGTGAFF.

To note about this clonotype: The germline gene is not matched at one end of the junction; a read error may be the cause. The chain employs TRBV5-6 and TRBJ2-7; D remains unclear. Germline V CDR1 and CDR2: SGHDT, YYEEEE. The CDR3 is 15 residues long. This chain's CDR3 is CTSSLVWRSSYEQYF. As DNA, the CDR3 is TGTACCAGCAGCTTGGTCTGGCGATCGTCCTACGAGCAGTACTTC.

This clonotype was seen at least ten times. This CDR3 is CSVLSLAGTDTQYF. Written as DNA, the CDR3 is TGCAGCGTTTTGAGTCTAGCGGGCACAGATACGCAGTATTTT. This rearrangement joins TRBV29-1 to TRBJ2-3; 7 positions agree with TRBD2. Germline V gene sequence: CDR1 SQVTM, CDR2 ANQGSEA. After removal of 5 bases from V and 1 base from J, the junction contained 6 bases not matched to a gene. The CDR3 has 14 amino acids.

The chain is built from TRBV7-2 and TRBJ2-1; 9 nucleotides line up with TRBD2. The V segment lost 5 bases and the J segment 14 bases; nucleotides outside the gene matches: 10. This CDR3 is 13 amino acids long. Germline CDR1 is SGHTA and CDR2 is FQGNSA. CDR3 in amino acids: CTSSRLAEVNEFF. In nucleotides, the CDR3 is TGTACCAGCAGCCGACTAGCGGAAGTGAATGAGTTCTTC.

This clonotype was detected ten times or more. The J gene is TRBJ2-5, the V gene TRBV13; D unresolved. Germline V gene lookup returns CDR1 PRHDT and CDR2 FYEKMQ (reference sequence). Trimming removed 5 bases from V and 4 bases from J, with 11 bases in between. This CDR3 is 13 amino acids long. The CDR3 nucleotides read TGTGCCAGCAGCCGACCCCCGCTAGAGACCCAGTACTTC. Translation: CASSRPPLETQYF.

By share, this clonotype counts as medium-sized. The chain carries TRBV20-1 and TRBJ2-1; TRBD1 matches at 9 bases. There are 15 residues in the CDR3. The V gene's germline CDR1 is DFQATT and CDR2 SNEGSKA (reference sequence). J lost 7 bases, V lost 6 bases, and 13 bases had no gene match. CDR3 region: CSAPRRDRDTNEQFF. The DNA of the CDR3 is TGCAGTGCCCCACGGAGGGACAGGGACACTAATGAGCAGTTCTTC.

This clonotype is classed as medium-sized. This chain joins TRBV25-1 and TRBJ1-4; 7 bases agree with TRBD1. J lost 5 bases, V lost 3 bases, and 3 bases had no gene match. In germline, CDR1 is MGHDK, CDR2 SYGVNS. The CDR3 has 14 residues. Here the CDR3 reads CASSETGRNEKLFF. The CDR3 nucleotides are TGTGCCAGCAGTGAGACAGGGCGCAATGAAAAACTGTTTTTT. Combining the CDR3 with reference TRBV25-1 and TRBJ1-4 gives the whole variable domain EADIYQTPRYLVIGTGKKITLECSQTMGHDKMYWYQQDPGMELHLIHYSYGVNSTEKGDLSSESTVSRIRTEHFPLTLESARPSHTSQYLCASSETGRNEKLFFGSGTQLSVL.

This chain uses TRBV2 with TRBJ2-7, with 8 nucleotides matching TRBD1. Germline assignment: CDR1 SNHLY and CDR2 FYNNEI. The length of the CDR3 is 13 residues. The DNA of the CDR3 is TGTGCCAGCAGTTATGGACAGGGCTACGAGCAGTACGTT. Its translation is CASSYGQGYEQYV.